The rows below give T cell receptor beta chains drawn from one sample of a study of blood T cell repertoires in COVID-19. Here immunoSEQ multiplex PCR was the method, and the copy in TCRdb shows in-frame clones only, minus some. The sample includes about 39,000 clones, 79% seen only once; the top ten take approximately 23%. Sequenced sample: peripheral blood. Source of these receptors: a man between 70 and 80 years old with acute or convalescent COVID-19. Both conserved end residues are part of each CDR3.

length: 18; J: TRBJ1-4; V: TRBV7-9; CDR3: CASSRTTGQGAVSEKLFF
length: 14; J: TRBJ2-3; V: TRBV7-9; CDR3: CASSLGTGIDTQYF
length: 12; J: TRBJ2-3; V: TRBV10-3; CDR3: CAISESEYTQYF
length: 18; J: TRBJ2-3; V: TRBV6-1; CDR3: CASSAPGLAGGGTDTQYF
length: 15; J: TRBJ1-5; V: TRBV27; CDR3: CASSPRQGLNQPQHF
length: 14; J: TRBJ2-1; V: TRBV5-1; CDR3: CASSQTSGYNEQFF
length: 14; J: TRBJ1-5; V: TRBV29-1; CDR3: CSVPGDRGNQPQHF
length: 14; J: TRBJ2-5; V: TRBV5-1; CDR3: CASSLGTGQETQYF
length: 14; J: TRBJ1-4; V: TRBV18; CDR3: CASSTGRGLEKLFF
length: 12; J: TRBJ1-1; V: TRBV11-1; CDR3: CASSTNRVQAFF
length: 15; J: TRBJ1-3; V: TRBV18; CDR3: CASSPQGQGTDTIYF
length: 15; J: TRBJ2-3; V: TRBV11-2; CDR3: CASSSLAGGTDTQYF
length: 19; J: TRBJ2-1; V: TRBV10-3; CDR3: CAIRGSGTSEEVSYNEQFF
length: 13; J: TRBJ1-1; V: TRBV13; CDR3: CASSLPTVHEAFF
length: 17; J: TRBJ2-1; V: TRBV11-2; CDR3: CASSPKYGTSGYNEQFF
length: 13; J: TRBJ2-7; V: TRBV15; CDR3: CATRSLGDGGQYF
length: 15; J: TRBJ2-6; V: TRBV2; CDR3: CASSSGFTGANVLTF
length: 13; J: TRBJ1-2; V: TRBV19; CDR3: CASRRQMGYGYTF
length: 19; J: TRBJ2-4; V: TRBV15; CDR3: CATSRDLTSGTGGRYIQYF
length: 14; J: TRBJ2-1; V: TRBV27; CDR3: CASSGDRGANEQFF
length: 15; J: TRBJ2-4; V: TRBV11-2; CDR3: CASSLEYTAKNIQYF